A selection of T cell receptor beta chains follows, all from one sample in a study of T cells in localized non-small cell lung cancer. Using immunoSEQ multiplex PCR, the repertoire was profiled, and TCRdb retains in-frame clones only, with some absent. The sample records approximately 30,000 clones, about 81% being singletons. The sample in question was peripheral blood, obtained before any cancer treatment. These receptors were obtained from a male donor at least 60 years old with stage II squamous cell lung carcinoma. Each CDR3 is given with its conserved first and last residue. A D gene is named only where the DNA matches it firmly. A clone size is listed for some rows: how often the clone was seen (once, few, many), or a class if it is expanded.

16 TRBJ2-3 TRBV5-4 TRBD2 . TGTGCCAGCAGCTTCAGGGCTAGCGGGGGAACAGATACGCAGTATTTT CASSFRASGGTDTQYF
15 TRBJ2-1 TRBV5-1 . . TGCGCCAGCAGCGGGATGAGCAGTTCCTACAATGAGCAGTTCTTC CASSGMSSSYNEQFF
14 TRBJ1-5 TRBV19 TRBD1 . TGTGCCAGTAGACCAGGGGGGCTGGATCAGCCCCAGCATTTT CASRPGGLDQPQHF
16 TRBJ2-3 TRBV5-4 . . TGTGCCAGCAGCTTGGATTCGGGATTTGGCACAGATACGCAGTATTTT CASSLDSGFGTDTQYF
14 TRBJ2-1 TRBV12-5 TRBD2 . TGTGCTAGTGGTTTGGGGGGGACTAGCGGGAATCAGTTCTTC CASGLGGTSGNQFF
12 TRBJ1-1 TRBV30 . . TGTGCCTGGGTCACCGGGACATTACAAGCTTTCTTT CAWVTGTLQAFF
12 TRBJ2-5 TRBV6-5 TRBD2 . TGTGCCAGCAGTTACCAACTAGCGATCCAGTACTTC CASSYQLAIQYF
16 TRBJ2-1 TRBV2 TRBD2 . TGTGCCAGCAGTGCCGGTAGCGGGGGGGCGTACAATGAGCAGTTCTTC CASSAGSGGAYNEQFF
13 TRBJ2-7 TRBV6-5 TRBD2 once TGTGCCAGCACCGGACTAGCGGGACGGGAGCAGTACTTC CASTGLAGREQYF
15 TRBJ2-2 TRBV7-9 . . TGTGCCAGCAGCTTAACCCTAGGAGGGGCCGGGGAGCTGTTTTTT CASSLTLGGAGELFF
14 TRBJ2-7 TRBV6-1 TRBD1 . TGTGCCAGCAGTGAAGTAGGGGGCAAATACGAGCAGTACTTC CASSEVGGKYEQYF
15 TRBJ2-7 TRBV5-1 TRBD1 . TGCGCCAGCAGCTTGTCGGGACAGGGGGCCTACGAGCAGTACTTC CASSLSGQGAYEQYF
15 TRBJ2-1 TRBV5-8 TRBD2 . TGTGCCACTGCAACCGGGACTAGCGTATATAATGAGCAGTTCTTC CATATGTSVYNEQFF
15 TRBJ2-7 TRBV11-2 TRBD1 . TGTGCCAGCAGGGCGGTGACAGGGGGGATCCACGAGCAGTACTTC CASRAVTGGIHEQYF
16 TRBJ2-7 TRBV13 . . TGTGCCAGCAGCTTAGCTGCGGTTTATGGGTCCTACGAGCAGTACTTC CASSLAAVYGSYEQYF
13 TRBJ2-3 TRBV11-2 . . TGTGCCAGCAGCTTAAGCTTGGCAGATACGCAGTATTTT CASSLSLADTQYF
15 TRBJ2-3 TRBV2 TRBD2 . TGTGCCAGCATTAGCGGGGGGGTTAGCACAGATACGCAGTATTTT CASISGGVSTDTQYF
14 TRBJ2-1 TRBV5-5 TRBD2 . TGTGCCAGCAGCTTGGTGGGGGAGGGGAATGAGCAGTTCTTC CASSLVGEGNEQFF
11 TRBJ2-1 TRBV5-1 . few TGCGCCAGCAGCTTGGAGGGTGAGCAGTTCTTC CASSLEGEQFF
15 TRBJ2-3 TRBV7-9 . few TGTGCCAGCAGCTTAGGGGGCAGGGAACTAGATACGCAGTATTTT CASSLGGRELDTQYF
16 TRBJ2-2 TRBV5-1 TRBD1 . TGCGCCAGCACCGACCCCAACAGGGGAAACACCGGGGAGCTGTTTTTT CASTDPNRGNTGELFF
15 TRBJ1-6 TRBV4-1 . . TGCGCCAGCAGCCAAGCGCCAGGCTATAATTCACCCCTCCACTTT CASSQAPGYNSPLHF
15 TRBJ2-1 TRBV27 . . TGTGCCAGCAGTGTAAGCGATATCTCCTACAATGAGCAGTTCTTC CASSVSDISYNEQFF
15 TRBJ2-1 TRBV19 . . TGTGCCAGTAGCACCCGGGCAAAGGGGCAGGATGAGCAGTTCTTC CASSTRAKGQDEQFF
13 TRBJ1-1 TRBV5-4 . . TGCGCCAGCAGCCAAGATCCAGGTCCTGAAGCTTTCTTT CASSQDPGPEAFF
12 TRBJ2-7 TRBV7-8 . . TGTGCCAGCAGCTTAGGGGTCTACGAGCAGTACTTC CASSLGVYEQYF
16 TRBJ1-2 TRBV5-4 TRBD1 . TGTGCCAGCAGCTTGGCCTTGGGGACAGTGCTCGGGGGCTACACCTTC CASSLALGTVLGGYTF
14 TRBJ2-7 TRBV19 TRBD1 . TGTGCCAGTAGTAACTTTGGACAGGTCTACGAGCAGTACTTC CASSNFGQVYEQYF
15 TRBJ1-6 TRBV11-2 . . TGTGCCAGCAGCGTAGACCGGGCGACGGTCTCACCCCTCCACTTT CASSVDRATVSPLHF
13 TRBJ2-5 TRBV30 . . TGTGCCTGGAGTGTATTCCCTAGAGAGACCCAGTACTTC CAWSVFPRETQYF
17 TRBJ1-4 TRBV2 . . TGTGCCAGCAGTGAAGGGGCAGGAAGCGGTGTTGTGGAAAAACTGTTTTTT CASSEGAGSGVVEKLFF
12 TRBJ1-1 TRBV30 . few TGTGCCTGGAGTGTATCCCGCACTGAAGCTTTCTTT CAWSVSRTEAFF
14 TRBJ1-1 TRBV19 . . TGTGCCAGTAGTATAGAGGGGGCGAACACTGAAGCTTTCTTT CASSIEGANTEAFF